These 31 T cell receptor beta chains came from one sample sequenced in a study of T cell responses to AZD1222 COVID-19 vaccine. Data came from immunoSEQ multiplex PCR; TCRdb stores just in-frame clones and leaves some out. Among roughly 120,000 clones listed, 90% to 95% were seen once. The specimen was peripheral blood, collected on day 0 of AZD1222 vaccination. These receptors were obtained from an adult in good health.

This rearrangement joins TRBV5-6 to TRBJ2-7, with D perhaps TRBD2 (5 bases). There are 13 residues in the CDR3. V was trimmed by 4 bases and J by 6 bases, leaving 14 bases between them. CDR1 and CDR2 from the germline V gene are SGHDT and YYEEEE. The CDR3 spells CASSDLREGEQYF. The CDR3 nucleotides are TGTGCCAGCAGCGACCTTCGCGAGGGCGAGCAGTACTTC. The whole variable domain, filled in from reference TRBV5-6 and TRBJ2-7, reads DAGVTQSPTHLIKTRGQQVTLRCSPKSGHDTVSWYQQALGQGPQFIFQYYEEEERQRGNFPDRFSGHQFPNYSSELNVNALLLGDSALYLCASSDLREGEQYFGPGTRLTVT.

The chain is built from TRBV13 and TRBJ1-6; D is uncertain. CDR3 size: 15 residues. V was clipped by 2 bases and J by 5 bases, with 10 bases between them. CDR1 is PRHDT and CDR2 is FYEKMQ in the germline V gene (reference sequence). CDR3 residues: CASSLRRINNSPLHF. CDR3 sequence (DNA): TGTGCCAGCAGCTTAAGACGGATTAATAATTCACCCCTCCACTTT. The complete variable domain, with remaining parts taken from reference TRBV13 and TRBJ1-6, reads AAGVIQSPRHLIKEKRETATLKCYPIPRHDTVYWYQQGPGQDPQFLISFYEKMQSDKGSIPDRFSAQQFSDYHSELNMSSLELGDSALYFCASSLRRINNSPLHFGNGTRLTVT.

V usage is TRBV7-2 and J usage is TRBJ1-1; D gene unclear. Germline assignment: CDR1 SGHTA and CDR2 FQGNSA. The CDR3 loop spans 13 amino acids. V was shortened by 3 bases and J by 4 bases, with 9 bases between the two germline ends. CDR3 in DNA: TGTGCCAGCAGCTTGGTGGGGAGCACTGAAGCTTTCTTT. Its translation: CASSLVGSTEAFF.

The chain recombines TRBV5-8 with TRBJ1-2; tentatively, D is TRBD1 (6 bases). The CDR3 loop spans 11 amino acids. V was clipped by 4 bases and J by 14 bases, with 15 bases between them. Germline V lookup: CDR1 SGHTS, CDR2 YDEGEE. The CDR3 reads CASSAGEVRTF. CDR3 nucleotides: TGTGCCAGCAGCGCAGGGGAGGTGAGGACCTTC.

A single count supports this clone. The J gene is TRBJ1-3, the V gene TRBV3-1 (or the pseudogene TRBV3-2), with D hard to call. Between the trimmed V and J ends, which lost 5 bases and 4 bases, there was a span of 9 bases. CDR1 is LGHDT, CDR2 YNNKEL, per germline (reference sequence). This CDR3 region has 13 residues. CDR3: CASSKYTGNTIYF. Here the CDR3 DNA reads TGTGCCAGCAGCAAATACACGGGAAACACCATATATTTT.

The chain uses TRBV28 and TRBJ1-1; weak D call: TRBD1 (6 bases). This CDR3 region has 15 residues. The V gene lost 6 bases and the J gene lost 2 bases, with 16 bases spanning the gap. The germline CDR1 and CDR2 sequences are MDHEN and SYDVKM. As DNA, the CDR3 is TGTGCCAGCAGCCAGGACAGTAAAATTAACACTGAAGCTTTCTTT. Translated: CASSQDSKINTEAFF.

CDR3 protein: CASSLRGPDYGYTF. The CDR3 DNA is TGTGCCAGCAGTTTACGGGGTCCAGACTATGGCTACACCTTC. The V call is TRBV27, the J call TRBJ1-2; no clear D. V lost 2 bases, J lost 3 bases, and 10 bases lay in between. The CDR3 covers 14 residues. Per the germline V gene, CDR1 is MNHEY and CDR2 is SMNVEV (reference sequence).

This chain connects TRBV5-1 to TRBJ2-5; D gene unclear. The CDR3 is made up of 13 amino acids. V lost 0 bases and J 2 bases, leaving 5 bases between the germline ends. Per germline, CDR1 SGHRS and CDR2 YFSETQ. CDR3 amino acids: CASSLEQQETQYF. The CDR3 coding sequence is TGCGCCAGCAGCTTGGAACAGCAAGAGACCCAGTACTTC.

This clone was recorded only once. The CDR3 DNA reads as TGTGCCAGCAGCCTTATTGAGGGAGAAGAGACCCAGTACTTC. Protein sequence: CASSLIEGEETQYF. V and J are TRBV5-4 and TRBJ2-5; TRBD2 might be the D (5 bases). The CDR3 loop spans 14 amino acids. CDR1 and CDR2 from the germline V gene are SGHNT and YYREEE (reference sequence). Trimming took 4 bases from V and 3 from J, leaving 13 bases between them.

The chain combines TRBV5-1 with TRBJ2-7, with TRBD2 matching over 9 bases. Germline V lookup: CDR1 SGHRS, CDR2 YFSETQ. The CDR3 sequence is 16 residues long. With V trimmed by 0 bases and J by 3 bases, 7 bases remained unmatched. The CDR3 nucleotides read TGCGCCAGCAGCTTGGGGGGTAGCGGGAGCTTCTACGAGCAGTACTTC. It is translated as CASSLGGSGSFYEQYF.

The chain carries TRBV7-6 and TRBJ2-1; either TRBD1 or TRBD2 may fit D (6 bases each). This CDR3 spans 13 amino acids. Per the germline V gene, CDR1 is SGHVS and CDR2 is FNYEAQ. With 6 bases removed from V and 9 bases from J, the gap between germline ends came to 15 bases. CDR3 coding DNA: TGTGCCAGCAGACAAAACAGGGAGGCTGAGCAGTTCTTC. It yields the protein CASRQNREAEQFF.

This chain links TRBV6-5 with TRBJ2-7; 7 bases align to TRBD2. Germline V lookup: CDR1 MNHEY, CDR2 SVGAGI. Germline trimming cut 2 bases from V and 2 bases from J; bases unmatched to any gene: 6. The CDR3 is 15 amino acids. The CDR3 bases are TGTGCCAGCAGTTACGAAGGGAGGGCGCCCTACGAGCAGTACTTC. Residues: CASSYEGRAPYEQYF.

A few counts support this clone. The chain has TRBV11-2 and TRBJ2-7, with TRBD2 matching over 9 bases. The CDR3 covers 14 residues. CDR1 SGHAT and CDR2 FQNNGV come from the germline V gene. V shed 6 bases, J shed 4 bases, and the junction held 7 bases outside the gene matches. The CDR3 DNA follows: TGTGCCAGCAGGAGGCTAGCGGGAAGGTACGAGCAGTACTTC. Its protein product is CASRRLAGRYEQYF.

The V and J genes are TRBV13 and TRBJ2-2, with TRBD1 matching over 11 bases. Germline values: CDR1 PRHDT, CDR2 FYEKMQ (reference sequence). This CDR3 region has 17 residues. V dropped 2 bases and J dropped 6; count of bases not matched to a gene: 8. The CDR3 here is CASSLSHGQGAAGELFF. CDR3 bases: TGTGCCAGCAGCTTATCTCACGGACAGGGGGCAGCCGGGGAGCTGTTTTTT. The whole variable domain, remainder taken from reference TRBV13 and TRBJ2-2, is AAGVIQSPRHLIKEKRETATLKCYPIPRHDTVYWYQQGPGQDPQFLISFYEKMQSDKGSIPDRFSAQQFSDYHSELNMSSLELGDSALYFCASSLSHGQGAAGELFFGEGSRLTVL.

The rearrangement joins TRBV5-1 to TRBJ2-1, with D perhaps matching TRBD1 (6 bases). This CDR3 spans 16 amino acids. Trimming pared 5 bases from V and 0 bases from J, leaving 15 bases between. Germline lookup yields CDR1 SGHRS and CDR2 YFSETQ. DNA of the CDR3: TGCGCCAGCAGAAATCAGGGGTCCAGCTCCTACAATGAGCAGTTCTTC. This gives the protein CASRNQGSSSYNEQFF.

The V call is TRBV27, the J call TRBJ1-2, with TRBD1 identical over 10 bases. Trimming removed 5 bases from V and 3 bases from J; junction bases left unmatched: 6. Germline lookup yields CDR1 MNHEY and CDR2 SMNVEV (reference sequence). The CDR3 loop spans 15 amino acids. The chain's CDR3 is CASSPGTGAHYGYTF. The CDR3, as DNA: TGTGCCAGCAGTCCCGGGACAGGGGCTCACTATGGCTACACCTTC.

J is TRBJ1-2 and V is TRBV4-1, with TRBD1 as a possible D gene (6 bases). V lost 3 bases and J 4 bases, leaving 12 bases between the germline ends. Germline CDR1 is MGHRA and CDR2 is YSYEKL. This CDR3 comprises 14 residues. This chain's CDR3 is CASSHPTGRYGYTF. The CDR3, as DNA: TGCGCCAGCAGCCACCCGACAGGCCGCTATGGCTACACCTTC.

The V call is TRBV10-3, the J call TRBJ2-4; D call uncertain. The CDR3 covers 14 residues. V lost 10 bases and J lost 0, with 13 bases in between. Germline CDR1 reads ENHRY; CDR2 reads SYGVKD. The CDR3: CATAQSLAKNIQYF. CDR3 nucleotide sequence: TGTGCCACAGCGCAGTCGCTAGCCAAAAACATTCAGTACTTC.

The CDR3 region has the DNA TGTGCCAGCAGTTTACTGATGGGACTAGCGGGCCCCTACGAGCAGTACTTC. Amino acids: CASSLLMGLAGPYEQYF. The rearrangement uses TRBV28 and TRBJ2-7, with 12 bases matching TRBD2. The CDR3 has 17 amino acids. CDR1 is MDHEN and CDR2 is SYDVKM in the germline V gene. The V gene end was trimmed by 2 bases and the J gene end by 2 bases; junction bases not matched to a gene: 7.

This chain joins TRBV30 and TRBJ1-5, with D unclear. Between the trimmed V and J ends, which lost 3 bases and 0 bases, there was a span of 6 bases. Germline V CDR1 and CDR2: GTSNPN, SVGIG (reference sequence). CDR3 length: 13 amino acids. CDR3 in DNA: TGTGCCTGGAGACGGGATAGCAATCAGCCCCAGCATTTT. Amino acids: CAWRRDSNQPQHF.

The chain joins TRBV10-3 to TRBJ2-1, with D unclear. The ends were cut back, 6 bases at V and 2 bases at J, with 8 bases in the middle. CDR1 and CDR2 (germline): ENHRY, SYGVKD. This CDR3 is 13 amino acids long. DNA for the CDR3: TGTGCCATCAGCGATAAGACCTACAATGAGCAGTTCTTC. The encoded protein is CAISDKTYNEQFF.

The V call is TRBV28, the J call TRBJ2-3, with 7 bases fitting TRBD2. Losses at the gene ends were 8 bases for V and 8 bases for J; bases not matched to a gene: 19. The CDR3 totals 16 residues. Germline CDR1 and CDR2: MDHEN and SYDVKM. The CDR3 loop reads CASGAEAGEGQGTQYF. Written as DNA, the CDR3 is TGTGCCAGCGGGGCTGAGGCGGGAGAAGGCCAGGGTACGCAGTATTTT.

The V call is TRBV19, the J call TRBJ1-2, with 9 bases lining up with TRBD1. The V gene end was trimmed by 5 bases and the J gene end by 1 base; junction bases not matched to a gene: 5. This CDR3 region has 15 residues. CDR1 is LNHDA, CDR2 SQIVND, per germline (reference sequence). The CDR3 loop reads CASSGPGQGNYGYTF. The CDR3 DNA sequence: TGTGCCAGTAGTGGTCCGGGACAGGGTAACTATGGCTACACCTTC.

The chain has TRBV18 and TRBJ2-5; 7 bases line up with TRBD2. In germline, CDR1 is KGHSH, CDR2 LQKENI. J was trimmed by 0 bases and V by 3 bases; bases with no gene match: 10. This CDR3 comprises 17 residues. The CDR3 nucleotides read TGTGCCAGCTCACCCCGAGCGGGAACATTGTACCAAGAGACCCAGTACTTC. It yields the protein CASSPRAGTLYQETQYF. Using reference TRBV18 and TRBJ2-5 for the parts outside the CDR3, the full variable domain is NAGVMQNPRHLVRRRGQEARLRCSPMKGHSHVYWYRQLPEEGLKFMVYLQKENIIDESGMPKERFSAEFPKEGPSILRIQQVVRGDSAAYFCASSPRAGTLYQETQYFGPGTRLLVL.

This chain joins TRBV20-1 and TRBJ1-5; D may be TRBD1 (6 bases). The CDR3 runs 17 residues. Germline CDR1 and CDR2: DFQATT and SNEGSKA (reference sequence). V shed 3 bases and J shed 3 bases, with 21 bases lying between them. CDR3 bases: TGCAGTGCTAGTGGGGGGGGGCTCCCGATCCACAATCAGCCCCAGCATTTT. Translation gives CSASGGGLPIHNQPQHF.

V usage is TRBV6-5 and J usage is TRBJ2-3; 7 bases are a match to TRBD2. Looked up from germline, CDR1 is MNHEY and CDR2 is SVGAGI. V was pared by 8 bases and J by 7 bases, with 12 bases of the junction left unmatched. This CDR3 is 14 amino acids long. The CDR3, as DNA: TGTGCCAGCTCCCGGGGGGAGGGTTGGAATACGCAGTATTTT. Protein: CASSRGEGWNTQYF.

The V and J genes are TRBV5-5 and TRBJ2-1; TRBD1 matches at 7 bases. Per germline, CDR1 SGHKS and CDR2 YYEKEE (reference sequence). CDR3 length equals 14 residues. The V segment lost 7 bases and the J segment 10 bases; nucleotides outside the gene matches: 14. The CDR3 region has the DNA TGTGCCAGCCTGACAGGGACCCTTTATGGGGAGCAGTTCTTC. It codes for CASLTGTLYGEQFF.

The chain couples TRBV5-6 to TRBJ2-7; D gene unclear. Trimming removed 4 bases at V and 6 bases at J, with 5 bases between. Germline lookup yields CDR1 SGHDT and CDR2 YYEEEE. The CDR3 runs 10 residues. For the CDR3, the DNA is TGTGCCAGCAGCCCCATCGAGCAGTACTTC. Translating it yields CASSPIEQYF.

The chain employs TRBV18 and TRBJ2-5; D not certain. This CDR3 spans 13 amino acids. V was clipped by 2 bases and J by 0 bases, with 4 bases between them. In germline, CDR1 is KGHSH, CDR2 LQKENI. This chain's CDR3 is CASSPGYQETQYF. The CDR3 DNA is TGTGCCAGCTCACCAGGGTACCAAGAGACCCAGTACTTC. The full variable domain, its missing parts supplied by reference TRBV18 and TRBJ2-5, is NAGVMQNPRHLVRRRGQEARLRCSPMKGHSHVYWYRQLPEEGLKFMVYLQKENIIDESGMPKERFSAEFPKEGPSILRIQQVVRGDSAAYFCASSPGYQETQYFGPGTRLLVL.

V gene TRBV7-8 combines with J gene TRBJ1-2; TRBD1 might be the D (5 bases). Germline CDR1 SGHVS, CDR2 FQNEAQ. Trimming shortened V by 5 bases and J by 6 bases, and 16 bases separated the two germline ends. This CDR3 contains 14 residues. The CDR3, as DNA: TGTGCCAGCAGCCTCAGGGAGGCTATACATGGCTACACCTTC. As protein: CASSLREAIHGYTF. Combining the CDR3 with reference TRBV7-8 and TRBJ1-2 gives the whole variable domain GAGVSQSPRYKVAKRGQDVALRCDPISGHVSLFWYQQALGQGPEFLTYFQNEAQLDKSGLPSDRFFAERPEGSVSTLKIQRTQQEDSAVYLCASSLREAIHGYTFGSGTRLTVV.

This clone was observed once. CDR3 nucleotides: TGTGCCAGCAGTTTGGCAGGTGGGCTTGGCAATCAGCCCCAGCATTTT. This gives the protein CASSLAGGLGNQPQHF. The rearrangement links TRBV28 to TRBJ1-5; D is unresolved. Trimming took off 3 bases at V and 2 bases at J, with 14 bases between the two ends. CDR1 MDHEN and CDR2 SYDVKM come from the germline V gene. The CDR3 has 16 residues.